This TCR beta chain was recorded in a study of molecular identifiers for immune sequencing clone quantification. Using its own MiXCR run on the PCR reads, TCRdb lists one record per CDR3 protein. The sample lists about 510,000 distinct CDR3 sequences, about 21% occurring once. This clonotype was observed many times. Its matching antigen is unknown. The CDR3 contains 14 residues. With 4 bases removed from V and 3 bases from J, the gap between germline ends came to 10 bases. Per the germline V gene, CDR1 is LGHNT and CDR2 is FRNRAP. Study-wide results and limits: Detectable among about a million naive cells, according to reports, was Jurkat TCR RNA spiked in from one cell. Clones that exceeded 20 RNA copies held over 97% of effector molecules, yet under 1% in naive cells.

The naive CD8 libraries originated from between roughly 18,000 and 1,000,000 sorted cells and drew on 10%, 30% or 50% RNA. Sorting recovered naive CD8 T cells on a CD8+CD4-CCR7+CD45RA+ profile. Sequences were obtained from naive CD8+ T cells from blood, with Jurkat cell RNA spiked in. The subset is: FACS-sorted CD8+CD4-CCR7+CD45RA+ naive T cells. This receptor was taken from a human donor in good health. Some libraries in this study had Jurkat cell RNA spiked in. The chain carries TRBV12-5 and TRBJ2-4, with D tentatively TRBD2 (6 bases). In nucleotides, the CDR3 is TGTGCTAGTGGTTGGGAGGACAACAAAAACATTCAGTACTTC. It encodes CASGWEDNKNIQYF.